The rows below give T cell receptor beta chains drawn from one sample of a study of T cells after yellow fever vaccination. TCRdb fed the 5' RACE reads into MiXCR, producing one record per CDR3 protein. The sample contains approximately 600,000 distinct CDR3 sequences, over 9% of which appear only once. The sample consisted of PBMCs, taken on the day of the yellow fever booster vaccination. The receptors were gathered from a man aged 30-40 years who received the YFV17D yellow fever vaccine. The CDR3 runs from the conserved cysteine through the conserved F or W. D genes are given only for firm matches. Some rows have no size entry. The others give once, few or many, or a class for an expanded clone.

d_gene	abundance	v_gene	j_gene	CDR3aa	CDR3nt
NA	few	TRBV28	TRBJ2-1	CASSRSLLTLFF	TGTGCCAGCAGTCGTAGTTTATTGACACTGTTCTTC
NA	many	TRBV5-1	TRBJ2-5	CASSALEYEETQYF	TGCGCCAGCAGCGCGCTTGAATACGAAGAGACCCAGTACTTC
NA	few	TRBV5-4	TRBJ2-7	CASSLAGTSDEQYF	TGTGCCAGCAGCTTGGCCGGGACAAGCGACGAGCAGTACTTC
NA	few	TRBV6-2/TRBV6-3	TRBJ1-5	CASWAQGRGNQPQHF	TGTGCCAGTTGGGCCCAGGGAAGGGGCAATCAGCCCCAGCATTTT
NA	NA	TRBV19	TRBJ2-6	CASTESLYSGANVLTF	TGTGCCAGTACTGAGAGCCTCTACTCTGGGGCCAACGTCCTGACTTTC
TRBD2	NA	TRBV27	TRBJ2-6	CASRRLADYSGANVLTF	TGTGCCAGCCGGAGACTAGCGGACTACTCTGGGGCCAACGTCCTGACTTTC
TRBD2	few	TRBV7-8	TRBJ2-5	CASSLRGRAGDMETQYF	TGTGCCAGCAGCTTAAGGGGCAGGGCGGGAGATATGGAGACCCAGTACTTC
TRBD2	few	TRBV2	TRBJ2-1	CASLGGRDEQFF	TGTGCCAGCTTGGGCGGGAGGGATGAGCAGTTCTTC
NA	many	TRBV12-3/TRBV12-4	TRBJ2-1	CASSLSRNEQFF	TGTGCCAGCAGCTTAAGTCGCAATGAGCAGTTCTTC
TRBD2	few	TRBV28	TRBJ2-7	CASSSGRAVYEQYF	TGTGCCAGCAGTAGCGGGAGGGCTGTTTACGAGCAGTACTTC
NA	many	TRBV12-3/TRBV12-4	TRBJ2-1	CASSPFEDEQFF	TGTGCCAGCAGCCCATTTGAGGATGAGCAGTTCTTC
NA	NA	TRBV7-2	TRBJ2-7	CASSLVPGPEREQNF	TGTGCCAGCAGCTTAGTCCCGGGACCTGAGAGGGAGCAGAACTTC
TRBD2	few	TRBV18	TRBJ2-3	CASSPLAGATQYF	TGTGCCAGCTCACCACTAGCGGGAGCTACGCAGTATTTT
NA	NA	TRBV20-1	TRBJ2-7	CSALTLGGYEQYF	TGCAGTGCCCTCACACTAGGGGGCTACGAGCAGTACTTC
NA	few	TRBV19	TRBJ1-2	CASSKDRTYGYTF	TGTGCCAGTAGTAAGGACAGAACGTATGGCTACACCTTC
NA	few	TRBV20-1	TRBJ1-6	CSASAGGAGDSPLHF	TGCAGTGCTAGCGCGGGGGGCGCAGGGGATTCACCCCTCCACTTT
TRBD2	few	TRBV14	TRBJ2-1	CASSQDLAGGYNEQFF	TGTGCCAGCAGCCAAGATCTAGCGGGAGGCTACAATGAGCAGTTCTTC
NA	many	TRBV6-1	TRBJ2-3	CASMVAGRTDTQYF	TGTGCCAGCATGGTGGCGGGCCGCACAGATACGCAGTATTTT
TRBD2	NA	TRBV7-3	TRBJ2-2	CASSLLAGGLSGELFF	TGTGCCAGCAGCTTATTGGCGGGAGGCTTGTCCGGGGAGCTGTTTTTT
NA	NA	TRBV3-1	TRBJ2-7	CASSHARIYEQYF	TGTGCCAGCAGCCATGCTAGGATCTACGAGCAGTACTTC
TRBD1	few	TRBV20-1	TRBJ1-1	CSAKEGAGTTNTEAFF	TGCAGTGCTAAAGAGGGGGCGGGAACAACGAACACTGAAGCTTTCTTT
NA	NA	TRBV5-1	TRBJ1-2	CASRWAEGGYTF	TGCGCCAGCCGCTGGGCCGAGGGTGGCTACACCTTC
NA	NA	TRBV10-3	TRBJ1-5	CASGGGDNQPQHF	TGTGCTTCGGGAGGAGGCGACAATCAGCCCCAGCATTTT
TRBD1	once	TRBV20-1	TRBJ2-7	CSALRQGVLEQYF	TGCAGTGCCCTTAGACAGGGTGTACTCGAGCAGTACTTC
TRBD1	few	TRBV27	TRBJ2-1	CASRRDRAHEQFF	TGTGCCAGCAGACGCGACAGGGCCCATGAGCAGTTCTTC
NA	few	TRBV28	TRBJ1-3	CASNPGTSPSGNTIYF	TGTGCCAGCAATCCCGGGACTTCGCCCTCTGGAAACACCATATATTTT
NA	NA	TRBV6-2/TRBV6-3	TRBJ2-7	CASARGGGPYEQYF	TGTGCCAGCGCCAGAGGAGGTGGCCCCTACGAGCAGTACTTC
NA	few	TRBV6-2/TRBV6-3	TRBJ2-7	CASSYGAGGSYEQYF	TGTGCCAGCAGTTACGGTGCGGGCGGCTCCTACGAGCAGTACTTC
NA	NA	TRBV7-7	TRBJ2-1	CAVIGGEYNEQFF	TGTGCTGTCATAGGAGGGGAATACAATGAGCAGTTCTTC
TRBD1	many	TRBV10-3	TRBJ2-7	CANQQGVAYEQYF	TGTGCCAACCAACAGGGGGTGGCCTACGAGCAGTACTTC
NA	NA	TRBV12-3/TRBV12-4	TRBJ1-5	CASSPRLRSSNQPQHF	TGTGCCAGCAGCCCCAGGCTTAGGTCTAGCAATCAGCCCCAGCATTTT
NA	many	TRBV20-1	TRBJ2-1	CSALVGSYNEQFF	TGCAGTGCCCTCGTCGGCTCGTACAATGAGCAGTTCTTC
NA	NA	TRBV12-3/TRBV12-4	TRBJ2-7	CASSYSLGTYEQYF	TGTGCCAGCAGTTACTCGCTAGGTACCTACGAGCAGTACTTC
NA	NA	TRBV28	TRBJ1-4	CASSSGGGREELFF	TGTGCCAGCAGTTCAGGCGGAGGGAGGGAAGAACTGTTTTTT
NA	few	TRBV7-9	TRBJ2-1	CASSLTQRHEQFF	TGTGCCAGCAGCTTAACCCAACGGCATGAGCAGTTCTTC
NA	NA	TRBV6-5	TRBJ2-2	CASSYSGSTGELFF	TGTGCCAGCAGTTACTCGGGGAGCACCGGGGAGCTGTTTTTT
NA	few	TRBV7-9	TRBJ2-7	CASSPPGVGAIAHEQYF	TGTGCCAGCAGCCCCCCAGGGGTGGGAGCAATTGCCCACGAGCAGTACTTC
TRBD1	few	TRBV20-1	TRBJ2-7	CSARVDRDVVWGEQYF	TGCAGTGCTAGAGTGGACAGGGACGTAGTTTGGGGCGAGCAGTACTTC
NA	NA	TRBV7-2	TRBJ2-3	CASSHRSQRTDTQYF	TGTGCCAGCAGTCACAGGTCCCAACGCACAGATACGCAGTATTTT
NA	NA	TRBV9	TRBJ1-1	CASSVSRGRNTEAFF	TGTGCCAGCAGCGTAAGCAGGGGAAGGAACACTGAAGCTTTCTTT
NA	NA	TRBV27	TRBJ1-3	CASSSWQGSNTIYF	TGTGCCAGCAGTTCCTGGCAGGGAAGCAACACCATATATTTT
TRBD1	few	TRBV15	TRBJ2-1	CATSSQGIGNEQFF	TGTGCCACCAGCTCACAGGGGATTGGGAATGAGCAGTTCTTC
NA	many	TRBV12-3/TRBV12-4	TRBJ1-2	CASSLSQNYGYTF	TGTGCCAGCAGTTTAAGTCAGAATTATGGCTACACCTTC
NA	few	TRBV15	TRBJ1-2	CATSRGGSQSEGTF	TGTGCCACCAGCAGAGGAGGTTCCCAGAGCGAGGGCACCTTC
NA	NA	TRBV20-1	TRBJ2-2	CSASRIRRGKTGELFF	TGCAGTGCTAGTAGGATACGGCGCGGGAAAACCGGGGAGCTGTTTTTT
TRBD2	few	TRBV20-1	TRBJ2-3	CSARAPSGRADTQYF	TGCAGTGCTAGAGCGCCTAGCGGGAGGGCAGATACGCAGTATTTT
TRBD2	few	TRBV7-2	TRBJ2-1	CASSSPGLAGINEQFF	TGTGCCAGCAGCTCTCCGGGGCTAGCGGGTATCAATGAGCAGTTCTTC
TRBD1	few	TRBV6-5	TRBJ1-1	CASIRQGDTEAFF	TGTGCCAGCATCCGCCAGGGGGACACTGAAGCTTTCTTT
NA	many	TRBV9	TRBJ2-1	CASSPQLGEQFF	TGTGCCAGCAGCCCCCAGTTGGGTGAGCAGTTCTTC
NA	NA	TRBV24-1	TRBJ2-1	CATSHTGSSYNEQFF	TGTGCCACCAGCCACACAGGGAGCTCCTACAATGAGCAGTTCTTC
TRBD2	NA	TRBV2	TRBJ2-2	CASNYLAGATGELFF	TGTGCCAGCAATTACCTAGCGGGAGCCACCGGGGAGCTGTTTTTT
NA	NA	TRBV9	TRBJ2-6	CASSVGRTGSGANVLTF	TGTGCCAGCAGCGTAGGGCGAACAGGGTCTGGGGCCAACGTCCTGACTTTC
NA	few	TRBV5-4	TRBJ2-1	CASNLDLNYNEQFF	TGTGCCAGCAACCTAGATTTGAATTACAATGAGCAGTTCTTC
NA	NA	TRBV15	TRBJ1-2	CATSRVYGDNYGYTF	TGTGCCACCAGCAGAGTTTATGGGGATAACTATGGCTACACCTTC
NA	few	TRBV10-3	TRBJ1-2	CAIRGFTGNYGYTF	TGTGCCATCAGGGGATTTACAGGAAACTATGGCTACACCTTC
NA	NA	TRBV5-6	TRBJ2-1	CASSLAVRGHKAHEQFF	TGTGCCAGCAGCTTGGCCGTCAGGGGCCACAAGGCTCATGAGCAGTTCTTC
NA	few	TRBV20-1	TRBJ1-5	CSAKADHNQPQHF	TGCAGTGCTAAAGCGGACCACAATCAGCCCCAGCATTTT
NA	NA	TRBV9	TRBJ2-7	CASSVRPGHLYEQYF	TGTGCCAGCAGCGTCCGACCGGGACACCTCTACGAGCAGTACTTC
TRBD2	NA	TRBV12-3/TRBV12-4	TRBJ2-3	CTFCLTAGGPRGADTQYF	TGTACCTTCTGTTTAACAGCGGGAGGCCCCAGAGGGGCAGATACGCAGTATTTT